A single sample gave rise to the 20 T cell receptor beta chains below, sequenced in a study of stem cell transplantation in POMP-related autoinflammatory disease. Method: immunoSEQ multiplex PCR; TCRdb's copy keeps in-frame clones and lacks some. The sample includes tens of thousands of clones, approximately 91% of them seen just once. The sample here was CD4+ T cells from PBMCs, taken after stem cell transplantation. These receptor sequences come from a human patient with POMP-related autoinflammation and immune dysregulation (PRAID). Part of the T cells may come from the graft donor.

This clone occurred once. The V gene is TRBV5-5, the J gene TRBJ2-7; possibly TRBD2 for D (5 bases). Trimming shortened V by 0 bases and J by 3 bases, and 7 bases separated the two germline ends. The CDR3 is 13 amino acids. Germline-derived CDR1 and CDR2 are SGHKS and YYEKEE (reference sequence). The CDR3 spells CASSLAAGYEQYV. DNA for the CDR3: TGTGCCAGCAGCTTGGCGGCGGGCTACGAGCAGTACGTC.

The chain is built from TRBV28 and TRBJ1-6, with TRBD1 matching over 8 bases. The germline V gene has CDR1 MDHEN and CDR2 SYDVKM. The CDR3 is made up of 19 amino acids. J gave up 0 bases and V 3 bases, and 10 bases lay outside the gene matches. Here the CDR3 DNA reads TGTGCCAGCAGTTTGCCCCGACAGGGGAGGGACTCCTATAATTCACCCCTCCACTTT. This sequence encodes CASSLPRQGRDSYNSPLHF.

The rearrangement uses TRBV28 and TRBJ1-1; D not resolved. The germline V gene has CDR1 MDHEN and CDR2 SYDVKM. The CDR3 runs 13 residues. V lost 5 bases, J lost 1 base, and 8 bases lay in between. The CDR3: CASSLIGNTEAFF. The DNA for the CDR3 is TGTGCCAGCAGTCTAATTGGGAACACTGAAGCTTTCTTT.

This clone was detected only once. The genes are TRBV19 and TRBJ1-1; no clear D gene. CDR3 size: 13 residues. The germline CDR1 and CDR2 sequences are LNHDA and SQIVND (reference sequence). V was trimmed by 5 bases and J by 1 base, leaving 8 bases between them. DNA for the CDR3: TGTGCCAGTAGTGAGCGGCAGAACACTGAAGCTTTCTTT. Its protein is CASSERQNTEAFF.

There are a few counts of this clone. This chain uses TRBV24-1 with TRBJ1-5, with TRBD1 identical over 10 bases. CDR1 is KGHDR and CDR2 is SFDVKD in the germline V gene. This CDR3 comprises 13 residues. The V segment lost 7 bases and the J segment 7 bases; nucleotides outside the gene matches: 3. CDR3 bases: TGTGCCACCAGGACAGGGGGCGGACAGCCCCAGCATTTT. Protein sequence: CATRTGGGQPQHF.

This rearrangement joins TRBV5-1 to TRBJ1-5; D is uncertain. Trimming pared 9 bases from V and 10 bases from J, leaving 17 bases between. CDR1 and CDR2 from the germline V gene are SGHRS and YFSETQ. The CDR3 sequence is 12 residues long. The CDR3: CANSREINPQHF. Here the CDR3 DNA reads TGCGCCAACTCTCGGGAAATCAACCCCCAGCATTTT.

This clone was detected only a few times. The chain joins TRBV3-1 (or the pseudogene TRBV3-2) to TRBJ1-1, with 7 bases that match TRBD1. The CDR3 extends over 13 amino acids. Germline CDR1 LGHDT, CDR2 YNNKEL (reference sequence). Unmatched junction bases numbered 2, after V lost 6 bases and J lost 1 base. CDR3 region: CASRHRGNTEAFF. CDR3 nucleotide sequence: TGTGCCAGCAGACACAGGGGGAACACTGAAGCTTTCTTT.

V gene TRBV24-1 combines with J gene TRBJ2-7; maybe TRBD1 (5 bases). With 12 bases removed from V and 1 base from J, the gap between germline ends came to 12 bases. The CDR3 consists of 12 residues. CDR1 and CDR2 (germline): KGHDR, SFDVKD. Here the CDR3 reads CAVPRGSYEQYF. DNA for the CDR3: TGTGCCGTGCCAAGGGGATCCTACGAGCAGTACTTC.

This sequence joins TRBV6-5 and TRBJ2-7; D is tentatively TRBD1 or TRBD2 (6 bases each). The CDR3 is 14 amino acids. V lost 6 bases to trimming and J lost 3 bases, with 15 bases between them. CDR1 and CDR2 (germline): MNHEY, SVGAGI. CDR3 sequence (DNA): TGTGCCAGCAGAGGGGGGCGCTGGGGCTACGAGCAGTACTTC. It translates to CASRGGRWGYEQYF.

The V and J genes are TRBV6-1 and TRBJ1-5, with unresolved D. The length of the CDR3 is 17 residues. Germline lookup yields CDR1 MNHNS and CDR2 SASEGT. V lost 3 bases to trimming and J lost 14 bases, with 29 bases between them. CDR3 coding DNA: TGTGCCAGCAGTGAGTGGTCTCCGGAGGAAGGGCCCTGTACTAAGCATTTT. It encodes CASSEWSPEEGPCTKHF.

The rearrangement joins TRBV6-4 to TRBJ2-1, with 9 bases lining up with TRBD2. The CDR3 runs 14 residues. The ends lost 7 bases at V and 4 bases at J; junction bases unmatched: 5. Germline V gene data show CDR1 as MRHNA and CDR2 as SNTAGT. The chain's CDR3 is CASTGTSPYNEQFF. The CDR3 DNA reads as TGTGCCAGCACCGGGACTAGCCCTTACAATGAGCAGTTCTTC.

In its sample, this clone ranks as medium-sized (0.01 to 0.1%). The rearrangement links TRBV14 to TRBJ1-1, with 9 bases aligning to TRBD1. Germline lookup yields CDR1 SGHDN and CDR2 FVKESK. V dropped 2 bases and J dropped 1; count of bases not matched to a gene: 2. The CDR3 covers 15 residues. The CDR3 nucleotides read TGTGCCAGCAGCCAAATGACAGGGGGGAACACTGAAGCTTTCTTT. Protein: CASSQMTGGNTEAFF.

This chain joins TRBV6-1 and TRBJ2-2; D may be TRBD2 (5 bases). This CDR3 region has 15 residues. Trimming shortened V by 0 bases and J by 0 bases, and 5 bases separated the two germline ends. Looked up from germline, CDR1 is MNHNS and CDR2 is SASEGT. CDR3: CASSEAGANTGELFF. CDR3 nucleotide sequence: TGTGCCAGCAGTGAAGCGGGAGCGAACACCGGGGAGCTGTTTTTT.

V and J are TRBV2 and TRBJ2-3; 7 nucleotides line up with TRBD2. V dropped 5 bases and J dropped 7; count of bases not matched to a gene: 0. From germline, CDR1 is SNHLY and CDR2 FYNNEI. The length of the CDR3 is 11 residues. CDR3 sequence: CASSSGNTQYF. DNA for the CDR3: TGTGCCAGCAGTAGCGGGAATACGCAGTATTTT. Full variable domain (remainder filled in from reference TRBV2 and TRBJ2-3): EPEVTQTPSHQVTQMGQEVILRCVPISNHLYFYWYRQILGQKVEFLVSFYNNEISEKSEIFDDQFSVERPDGSNFTLKIRSTKLEDSAMYFCASSSGNTQYFGPGTRLTVL.

The chain recombines TRBV19 with TRBJ1-4, with a possible D match to TRBD1 (5 bases). V lost 7 bases and J lost 5, with 11 bases in between. The CDR3 has 13 residues. The germline V gene has CDR1 LNHDA and CDR2 SQIVND (reference sequence). CDR3 sequence: CASTGRANEKLFF. The DNA of the CDR3 is TGTGCCAGTACTGGCAGGGCAAATGAAAAACTGTTTTTT.

The V and J genes are TRBV27 and TRBJ2-6, with 7 bases fitting TRBD2. Trimming cost V 1 base and J 0 bases; bases outside gene matches: 0. This CDR3 has 16 amino acids. The germline V gene has CDR1 MNHEY and CDR2 SMNVEV (reference sequence). CDR3 loop: CASSLWGGSGANVLTF. The CDR3 bases are TGTGCCAGCAGTTTATGGGGGGGCTCTGGGGCCAACGTCCTGACTTTC.

J is TRBJ2-3 and V is TRBV28; either TRBD1 or TRBD2 may supply D (7 bases each). The CDR3 sequence is 19 residues long. The germline V and J ends were trimmed by 3 bases and 1 base, with 23 bases remaining between them. Per germline, CDR1 MDHEN and CDR2 SYDVKM. CDR3 in DNA: TGTGCCAGCAGTTTTCTAGGGCGGACCAGGGGGGGAGGCACAGATACGCAGTATTTT. Its translation is CASSFLGRTRGGGTDTQYF.

The V gene is TRBV18, the J gene TRBJ1-1; D is unclear. The length of the CDR3 is 15 residues. The ends were cut back, 3 bases at V and 1 base at J, with 12 bases in the middle. Germline V lookup: CDR1 KGHSH, CDR2 LQKENI. CDR3 sequence: CASSPLYTENTEAFF. CDR3 in DNA: TGTGCCAGCTCACCCCTTTACACTGAGAACACTGAAGCTTTCTTT.

This rearrangement joins TRBV19 to TRBJ1-4; D call uncertain. The CDR3 spans 13 residues. Germline V CDR1 and CDR2: LNHDA, SQIVND (reference sequence). The V end lost 7 bases, the J end lost 2 bases, and 8 bases lay between the germline ends. The CDR3 bases are TGTGCCAGTACGGGGAGGACTAATGAAAAACTGTTTTTT. This gives the protein CASTGRTNEKLFF.

This rearrangement joins TRBV2 to TRBJ1-4; D is unclear. This CDR3 has 17 residues. V lost 1 base, J lost 8 bases, and 20 bases lay in between. Germline V lookup: CDR1 SNHLY, CDR2 FYNNEI. The CDR3 DNA is TGTGCCAGCAGTGAAGGGGCCATACCGAGTTTTGGCGAAAAACTGTTTTTT. It encodes CASSEGAIPSFGEKLFF.